Below are 26 T cell receptor beta chains sequenced from a single sample in a study of vaccination effects on CD4 cells after COVID-19 (dated by TCRdb to the early 2020s). The library was built by means of the immunoSEQ multiplex PCR assay. TCRdb holds this immuneACCESS table with in-frame rearrangements only. Some clones are missing; in checked studies, unresolved V genes explain under half, and the rest has no known cause. In this sample the table shows tens of thousands of clones, around 80% of which occur a single time. The ten biggest clones cover under 8% of the sample. After more than 9 days of culture, CD4+ T cells were isolated with the EasySep CD4+ T cell isolation kit. Convalescent patients had PCR-confirmed SARS-CoV-2 infection between March and December 2020, before Alpha, Beta and Delta variants emerged in the United States. Each participant received two doses of an mRNA SARS-CoV-2 vaccine, either BNT162b2 or mRNA-1273.

Their specific antigens are unknown. The sequencing used CD4+ T cells from PBMCs cultured without peptide, collected after COVID-19 vaccination. The source of these receptors is a human donor who had a prior SARS-CoV-2 infection.

The chain employs TRBV18 and TRBJ1-2; no clear D gene. The CDR3 runs to 12 residues. V was shortened by 1 base and J by 7 bases, with 7 bases between the two germline ends. The germline V gene has CDR1 KGHSH and CDR2 LQKENI. The DNA for the CDR3 is TGTGCCAGCTCACCACGGGAGGGTGGCTACACCTTC. It codes for CASSPREGGYTF.

In nucleotides, the CDR3 is TGCGCCAGCAGCCAAGTGACTAGCGAACGCACAGATACGCAGTATTTT. This codes for CASSQVTSERTDTQYF. The chain recombines TRBV4-1 with TRBJ2-3, with TRBD2 identical over 8 bases. This CDR3 has 16 residues. V shed 1 base and J 1 base; nucleotides not matched to a gene: 4. Germline CDR1 reads MGHRA; CDR2 reads YSYEKL.

V usage is TRBV6-2 or TRBV6-3 and J usage is TRBJ1-2; D gene uncertain. The CDR3 totals 13 residues. Germline V CDR1 and CDR2: MNHEY, SVGEGT. Trimming removed 2 bases from V and 5 bases from J, with 9 bases in between. DNA of the CDR3: TGTGCCAGCAGTTACCGGCCCGATTATGGCTACACCTTC. Translated, it gives CASSYRPDYGYTF.

This clone was detected only once. The V gene is TRBV24-1, the J gene TRBJ2-1; TRBD1 matches at 12 bases. Germline V lookup: CDR1 KGHDR, CDR2 SFDVKD. After removal of 10 bases from V and 6 bases from J, the junction contained 3 bases not matched to a gene. This CDR3 has 13 amino acids. The CDR3 protein is CATGQGAGNEQFF. CDR3 coding DNA: TGTGCCACGGGACAGGGGGCTGGCAATGAGCAGTTCTTC.

The rearrangement uses TRBV11-3 and TRBJ2-3; the D gene is possibly TRBD2 (6 bases). Germline V CDR1 and CDR2: SGHNT, YENEEA. Trimming cost V 3 bases and J 0 bases, with 10 bases left between them. CDR3 size: 15 residues. For the CDR3, the DNA is TGTGCCAGCAGCTTTGGGAGGTCCAGCACAGATACGCAGTATTTT. It yields the protein CASSFGRSSTDTQYF.

This chain connects TRBV21-1 to TRBJ1-1; TRBD1, the table's D call, was not compared with the DNA. TRBV21-1 is a recognized pseudogene. CDR3 length equals 19 residues. CDR3 sequence: CASSKVDFFTGGKHTEAFF. CDR3 DNA sequence: TGTGCCAGCAGCAAAGTGGATTTTTTCACAGGGGGGAAGCACACTGAAGCTTTCTTT.

This chain links TRBV12-5 with TRBJ2-7, with D possibly TRBD2 on 5 matching bases. The CDR3 runs to 14 residues. V lost 3 bases, J lost 7 bases, and 16 bases lay in between. Looked up from germline, CDR1 is LGHNT and CDR2 is FRNRAP. CDR3 coding DNA: TGTGCTAGTGGTTTAGGTGGGTCGGGGAATGAGCAGTACTTC. Protein: CASGLGGSGNEQYF.

This rearrangement joins TRBV6-6 to TRBJ1-2; weak D call: TRBD1 (5 bases). The CDR3 loop spans 14 amino acids. Germline lookup yields CDR1 MNHNY and CDR2 SVGAGI (reference sequence). V was shortened by 6 bases and J by 2 bases, with 13 bases between the two germline ends. The CDR3 loop reads CASSPGGANYGYTF. CDR3 in DNA: TGTGCCAGCAGCCCGGGTGGGGCCAACTATGGCTACACCTTC.

The chain employs TRBV9 and TRBJ1-1; TRBD1 might be the D (5 bases). The CDR3 totals 14 residues. Trimming removed 1 base from V and 1 base from J, with 8 bases in between. Germline-derived CDR1 and CDR2 are SGDLS and YYNGEE. The CDR3, as DNA: TGTGCCAGCAGCGTACAGGGAACGAACACTGAAGCTTTCTTT. Amino acids: CASSVQGTNTEAFF.

The rearrangement links TRBV10-3 to TRBJ2-7, with D tentatively TRBD1 (6 bases). The CDR3 is 14 amino acids. Trimming removed 6 bases from V and 2 bases from J, with 14 bases in between. Germline V gene sequence: CDR1 ENHRY, CDR2 SYGVKD. CDR3 DNA sequence: TGTGCCATCAGCGCTTCAAAGGGGGCCTACGAGCAGTACTTC. Translated: CAISASKGAYEQYF.

Written as DNA, the CDR3 is TGTGCCAGCAGTTTCGACAGGGGTTTTACCTACGAGCAGTACTTC. This translates into CASSFDRGFTYEQYF. This chain joins TRBV6-2 or TRBV6-3 and TRBJ2-7; 8 bases are shared with TRBD1. CDR3 length: 15 amino acids. With 4 bases clipped from V and 2 bases from J, the junction kept 7 bases outside the gene matches. Germline values: CDR1 MNHEY, CDR2 SVGEGT.

The CDR3 reads CASSLLAYEQYF. CDR3 sequence (DNA): TGTGCCAGCAGTCTGCTTGCCTACGAGCAGTACTTC. This sequence joins TRBV12-3 or TRBV12-4 and TRBJ2-7; D call uncertain. This CDR3 is built from 12 residues. Trimming took off 5 bases at V and 2 bases at J, with 7 bases between the two ends.

The CDR3 region has the DNA TGTGCCATCAGTGGGGCCAAGTTACTAAACAATGAGCAGTTCTTC. Protein sequence: CAISGAKLLNNEQFF. The chain has TRBV10-3 and TRBJ2-1; D unclear. V was clipped by 4 bases and J by 5 bases, with 15 bases between them. Germline V gene lookup returns CDR1 ENHRY and CDR2 SYGVKD. The CDR3 runs to 15 residues.

This clone was detected only once. The chain recombines TRBV7-2 with TRBJ1-2; no clear D. The V gene's germline CDR1 is SGHTA and CDR2 FQGNSA. CDR3 length: 15 residues. V was trimmed by 2 bases and J by 8 bases, leaving 18 bases between them. CDR3 nucleotide sequence: TGTGCCAGCAGCTTATCCGATCCACGCCTGGACGGCTACACCTTC. Amino acids: CASSLSDPRLDGYTF.

The chain uses TRBV6-5 and TRBJ2-1; perhaps TRBD1 as D (6 bases). CDR1 and CDR2 (germline): MNHEY, SVGAGI. This CDR3 region has 14 residues. Trimming stripped 6 bases from V and 7 bases from J, with 16 bases between. The CDR3 DNA sequence: TGTGCCAGCAGAGCCTTGGGGGCCGAAAATGAGCAGTTCTTC. Translated: CASRALGAENEQFF.

In DNA, the CDR3 is TGTGCCTGGAGGAAGGGGGGGAACACTGAAGCTTTCTTT. This encodes CAWRKGGNTEAFF. The chain combines TRBV30 with TRBJ1-1; D might be TRBD1 (6 bases). The CDR3 spans 13 residues. The V gene's germline CDR1 is GTSNPN and CDR2 SVGIG (reference sequence). The V gene lost 3 bases and the J gene lost 1 base, with 9 bases spanning the gap.

The J gene is TRBJ2-7, the V gene TRBV18, with 8 nucleotides matching TRBD2. The CDR3 is 17 residues long. Germline trimming cut 3 bases from V and 3 bases from J; bases unmatched to any gene: 13. Looked up from germline, CDR1 is KGHSH and CDR2 is LQKENI. The CDR3 protein is CASSPPGNQRGYYEQYF. CDR3 in DNA: TGTGCCAGCTCACCCCCTGGTAACCAGCGGGGGTACTACGAGCAGTACTTC. The full variable domain, its missing parts supplied by reference TRBV18 and TRBJ2-7, is NAGVMQNPRHLVRRRGQEARLRCSPMKGHSHVYWYRQLPEEGLKFMVYLQKENIIDESGMPKERFSAEFPKEGPSILRIQQVVRGDSAAYFCASSPPGNQRGYYEQYFGPGTRLTVT.

The chain recombines TRBV5-1 with TRBJ2-5; D uncertain. Trimming removed 2 bases at V and 4 bases at J, with 6 bases between. CDR1 SGHRS and CDR2 YFSETQ come from the germline V gene. The CDR3 has 12 amino acids. The CDR3 loop reads CASSLTGETQYF. CDR3 coding DNA: TGCGCCAGCAGCTTAACGGGAGAGACCCAGTACTTC.

The chain couples TRBV4-1 to TRBJ2-7, with a possible D match to TRBD1 (6 bases). CDR1 and CDR2 from the germline V gene are MGHRA and YSYEKL. Trimming removed 1 base at V and 3 bases at J, with 13 bases between. This CDR3 contains 15 residues. CDR3 residues: CASSQVEGQVYEQYF. DNA of the CDR3: TGCGCCAGCAGCCAAGTTGAGGGACAAGTCTACGAGCAGTACTTC.

This clone was found once. V gene TRBV5-6 combines with J gene TRBJ1-4; weak D call: TRBD1 (5 bases). The CDR3 has 16 amino acids. The V and J ends lost 1 base and 8 bases respectively, with 18 bases between them. From germline, CDR1 is SGHDT and CDR2 YYEEEE. As DNA, the CDR3 is TGTGCCAGCAGCTTGTTTATCTCTCAGGGCAACGAAAAACTGTTTTTT. Translating gives CASSLFISQGNEKLFF.

This chain joins TRBV2 and TRBJ2-7, with D possibly called TRBD1 or TRBD2 (5 bases each). The germline gives CDR1 SNHLY, CDR2 FYNNEI. This CDR3 is 14 amino acids long. Trimming left V 10 bases short and J 2 bases short, with 18 bases between. In nucleotides, the CDR3 is TGTGCCAACATGGGACGCACTCATCCCTACGAGCAGTACTTC. It yields the protein CANMGRTHPYEQYF.

The chain uses TRBV7-9 and TRBJ1-2; TRBD1 agrees at 9 bases. V lost 5 bases, J lost 4 bases, and 20 bases stayed unmatched. The CDR3 runs to 19 residues. Germline V gene data show CDR1 as SEHNR and CDR2 as FQNEAQ (reference sequence). The CDR3 reads CASSHPSTGGFRLVYGYTF. The CDR3 DNA follows: TGTGCCAGCAGCCACCCGTCGACAGGGGGATTTCGGTTAGTCTATGGCTACACCTTC.

This chain uses TRBV2 with TRBJ1-2; TRBD1 matches 7 bases. The CDR3 consists of 13 residues. V shed 4 bases, J shed 4 bases, and the junction held 3 bases outside the gene matches. CDR1 is SNHLY and CDR2 is FYNNEI in the germline V gene. CDR3 sequence: CASSAGQAYGYTF. The CDR3 coding sequence is TGTGCCAGCAGTGCAGGACAGGCCTATGGCTACACCTTC.

The V gene is TRBV7-9, the J gene TRBJ1-6, with 8 bases that match TRBD1. V gave up 5 bases and J gave up 8 bases; unmatched junction bases: 5. Germline-derived CDR1 and CDR2 are SEHNR and FQNEAQ (reference sequence). The length of the CDR3 is 14 residues. CDR3 nucleotides: TGTGCCAGCAGCCTGACAGGGGAGTATTCACCCCTCCACTTT. It specifies CASSLTGEYSPLHF.

This chain joins TRBV3-1 (or the pseudogene TRBV3-2) and TRBJ2-7; D gene unclear. V lost 3 bases, J lost 6 bases, and 15 bases lay in between. CDR1 LGHDT and CDR2 YNNKEL come from the germline V gene (reference sequence). The CDR3 loop spans 14 amino acids. In DNA, the CDR3 is TGTGCCAGCAGCCAGATAGGCATCGGAAGCGAGCAGTACTTC. It translates to CASSQIGIGSEQYF.

V is TRBV11-1 and J is TRBJ2-5; D is tentatively TRBD1 or TRBD2 (6 bases each). V was pared by 7 bases and J by 7 bases, with 25 bases between. There are 16 residues in the CDR3. Germline V gene sequence: CDR1 SGHAT, CDR2 FQDESV (reference sequence). The DNA for the CDR3 is TGTGCCAGCAACCCCGGGGGCGGCGGAGACCCAGGGACCCAGTACTTC. Protein sequence: CASNPGGGGDPGTQYF.